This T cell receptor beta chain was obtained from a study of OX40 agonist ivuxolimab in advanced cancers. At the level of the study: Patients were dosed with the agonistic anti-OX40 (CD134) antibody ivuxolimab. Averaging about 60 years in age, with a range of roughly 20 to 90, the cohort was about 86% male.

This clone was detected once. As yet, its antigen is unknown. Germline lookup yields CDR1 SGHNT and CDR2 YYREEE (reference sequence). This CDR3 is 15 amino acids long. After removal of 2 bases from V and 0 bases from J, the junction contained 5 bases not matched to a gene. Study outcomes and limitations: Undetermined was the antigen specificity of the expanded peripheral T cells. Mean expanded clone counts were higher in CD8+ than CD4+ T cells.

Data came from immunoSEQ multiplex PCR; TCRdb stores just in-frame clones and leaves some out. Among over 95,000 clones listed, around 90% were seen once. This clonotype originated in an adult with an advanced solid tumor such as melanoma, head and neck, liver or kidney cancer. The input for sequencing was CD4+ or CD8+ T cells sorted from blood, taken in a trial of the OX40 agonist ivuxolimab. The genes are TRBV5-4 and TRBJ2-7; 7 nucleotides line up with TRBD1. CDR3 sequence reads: CASSFRGKGSYEQYF. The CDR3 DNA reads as TGTGCCAGCAGCTTCAGGGGGAAGGGCTCCTACGAGCAGTACTTC.